This T cell receptor (beta chain) was sequenced for a study of T cells in localized non-small cell lung cancer. The length of the CDR3 is 15 residues. The germline V and J ends were trimmed by 0 bases and 1 base, with 6 bases remaining between them. CDR1 is KGHSH and CDR2 is LQKENI in the germline V gene. Overall study results and limits: Appearances in adjacent lung were noted for a median 57 of the top 100 tumor clones. Multi-region tumor sequencing was not done, so intratumor heterogeneity could not be excluded.

The method was immunoSEQ multiplex PCR; TCRdb's version includes in-frame clones alone and lacks a portion of them. The sample has approximately 30,000 clones, around 87% seen once; the top ten hold less than 20%. Concerning this clone: As yet, its antigen is unknown.

The sequence derives from a man aged 40-75 years with stage III lung adenocarcinoma. Sequencing was performed on peripheral blood mononuclear cells, taken before any cancer treatment. The V gene is TRBV18, the J gene TRBJ2-2; D is tentatively TRBD1 or TRBD2 (5 bases each). The CDR3 DNA reads TGTGCCAGCTCACCACCGAGGGGGAACACCGGGGAGCTGTTTTTT. Encoded protein: CASSPPRGNTGELFF.